This entry lists 4 T cell receptor beta chains sequenced from one sample in a study of blood T cell repertoires in COVID-19. TCRdb keeps only in-frame clones here, not all; method: immunoSEQ multiplex PCR. The sample consists of a few hundred thousand clones, 80% to 90% of them appearing once. The sequencing input was PBMCs or T cells enriched from blood (not recorded which). These receptors were collected from a man aged 30 to 45 who had recovered from COVID-19.

For the CDR3, the DNA is TGTGCCAGTAGTATAAGGACACAGGGGACCCTGAGCTCCTACGAGCAGTACTTC. Protein: CASSIRTQGTLSSYEQYF. The V and J genes are TRBV19 and TRBJ2-7; TRBD1 aligns across 7 bases. Germline CDR1 and CDR2: LNHDA and SQIVND (reference sequence). V was clipped by 2 bases and J by 0 bases; unmatched bases: 13. The CDR3 extends over 18 amino acids. The whole variable domain, remainder taken from reference TRBV19 and TRBJ2-7, is DGGITQSPKYLFRKEGQNVTLSCEQNLNHDAMYWYRQDPGQGLRLIYYSQIVNDFQKGDIAEGYSVSREKKESFPLTVTSAQKNPTAFYLCASSIRTQGTLSSYEQYFGPGTRLTVT.

V is TRBV7-2 and J is TRBJ2-3; 14 bases align to TRBD2. Germline trimming cut 5 bases from V and 3 bases from J; bases unmatched to any gene: 10. Looked up from germline, CDR1 is SGHTA and CDR2 is FQGNSA. This CDR3 contains 18 residues. The CDR3 is CASSREGTSGGTTDTQYF. The CDR3 bases are TGTGCCAGCAGCCGCGAGGGGACTAGCGGGGGAACTACAGATACGCAGTATTTT. Using reference TRBV7-2 and TRBJ2-3 for the parts outside the CDR3, the full variable domain is GAGVSQSPSNKVTEKGKDVELRCDPISGHTALYWYRQSLGQGLEFLIYFQGNSAPDKSGLPSDRFSAERTGGSVSTLTIQRTQQEDSAVYLCASSREGTSGGTTDTQYFGPGTRLTVL.

CDR3 sequence: CASSKVGDRPWDEKLFF. As DNA, the CDR3 is TGTGCCAGCAGCAAAGTGGGGGACAGACCCTGGGATGAAAAACTGTTTTTT. The chain links TRBV21-1 to TRBJ1-4; TRBD1, as called in the table, went unchecked against the DNA. TRBV21-1 is classified as a pseudogene. This CDR3 contains 17 residues.

CDR3 sequence (DNA): TGTGCCAGCAGCTTAGACAGGGTGAATTCACCCCTCCACTTT. It codes for CASSLDRVNSPLHF. V and J are TRBV5-4 and TRBJ1-6; TRBD1 agrees at 7 bases. The V segment lost 2 bases and the J segment 7 bases; nucleotides outside the gene matches: 3. The length of the CDR3 is 14 residues. Germline V gene lookup returns CDR1 SGHNT and CDR2 YYREEE (reference sequence).